These T cell receptor beta chains were read from a single sample in a study of vaccination and CD4 T cells after COVID-19. In TCRdb, the PCR reads were re-called with MiXCR into one record per CDR3 protein. The sample comprises approximately 36,000 distinct CDR3 sequences, around 33% of which are singletons, and under 6.5% rests with the top ten. The specimen was CD4+ T cells from blood, collected about 7 months after SARS-CoV-2 vaccination. These receptors all come from a human donor who had recovered from COVID-19. The CDR3 runs from the conserved cysteine through the conserved F or W. The D gene is left open where the match is weak. The size entry is marked missing in some rows and otherwise reads once, few, many or a size class.

j_call,clone_size,d_call,v_call,cdr3_aa,cdr3_nt
TRBJ1-6,few,-,TRBV5-4,CASSARDYNSPLHF,TGTGCCAGCAGCGCCCGGGACTATAATTCACCCCTCCACTTT
TRBJ2-7,-,TRBD2,TRBV28,CASSLWAGGLYEQYF,TGTGCCAGCAGTTTATGGGCGGGAGGTCTGTACGAGCAGTACTTC
TRBJ1-5,few,TRBD1,TRBV24-1,CATSDSTGQPQHF,TGTGCCACCAGTGATTCGACAGGGCAGCCCCAGCATTTT
TRBJ2-5,few,TRBD2,TRBV7-3,CASSLTSAGVETQYF,TGTGCCAGCAGCTTAACCTCCGCGGGAGTTGAGACCCAGTACTTC
TRBJ2-5,-,-,TRBV18,CASSTGTNMGETQYF,TGTGCCAGCTCAACCGGGACAAACATGGGGGAGACCCAGTACTTC
TRBJ2-4,-,-,TRBV20-1,CSANTVGDTNIQYF,TGCAGTGCCAATACAGTCGGCGATACAAACATTCAGTACTTC
TRBJ2-5,-,-,TRBV4-1,CASSRWWRGTQYF,TGCGCCAGCAGCCGCTGGTGGAGGGGGACCCAGTACTTC
TRBJ1-5,medium-sized,TRBD1,TRBV6-1,CASSEEGTGYQPQHF,TGTGCCAGCAGTGAAGAGGGGACAGGGTATCAGCCCCAGCATTTT
TRBJ2-7,few,TRBD2,TRBV20-1,CSARGLIAGPGDEQYF,TGCAGTGCTAGAGGCCTCATAGCGGGGCCGGGGGACGAGCAGTACTTC
TRBJ1-3,-,-,TRBV6-1,CASSEDGRLSGNTIYF,TGTGCCAGCAGTGAAGACGGACGGCTCTCTGGAAACACCATATATTTT
TRBJ2-7,few,TRBD1,TRBV15,CATSRVRTGRHEQYF,TGTGCCACCAGCAGAGTAAGGACAGGGCGCCACGAGCAGTACTTC
TRBJ2-3,-,TRBD1,TRBV27,CASSWGQALTDTQYF,TGTGCCAGCAGCTGGGGACAGGCTCTCACAGATACGCAGTATTTT
TRBJ2-3,few,-,TRBV24-1,CATSDGSTDTQYF,TGTGCCACCAGTGACGGCAGCACAGATACGCAGTATTTT
TRBJ1-6,-,TRBD1,TRBV25-1,CASSESRGRDSPLHF,TGTGCCAGCAGTGAATCTAGGGGGCGAGATTCACCCCTCCACTTT
TRBJ1-5,-,TRBD1,TRBV28,CASGTVDNQPQHF,TGTGCCAGTGGGACAGTCGACAATCAGCCCCAGCATTTT
TRBJ2-7,-,-,TRBV6-5,CASSYAGSYEQYF,TGTGCCAGCAGTTACGCAGGATCTTACGAGCAGTACTTC
TRBJ1-6,-,-,TRBV20-1,CSAREQENSYNSPLHF,TGCAGTGCTAGAGAGCAAGAGAACTCCTATAATTCACCCCTCCACTTT
TRBJ2-6,once,TRBD2,TRBV7-3,CASSHPTGGANVLTF,TGTGCCAGCAGCCACCCGACGGGGGGAGCCAACGTCCTGACTTTC
TRBJ2-7,-,-,TRBV19,CASSIDLVAEQYF,TGTGCCAGTAGTATAGATCTAGTGGCCGAGCAGTACTTC
TRBJ1-1,-,-,TRBV12-3/TRBV12-4,CASRPGTYSNTEAFF,TGTGCCAGCAGACCCGGGACATACTCGAACACTGAAGCTTTCTTT
TRBJ2-5,-,-,TRBV5-1,CASSFDRRVETQYF,TGCGCCAGCAGCTTCGACAGGAGGGTAGAGACCCAGTACTTC
TRBJ2-7,once,TRBD1,TRBV12-3/TRBV12-4,CASSLGDRAPYEQYF,TGTGCCAGCAGTTTAGGGGACAGGGCTCCCTACGAGCAGTACTTC
TRBJ2-7,few,-,TRBV21-1,CASSVLSGRVTYEQYF,TGTGCCAGCAGCGTACTTAGCGGGAGGGTTACCTACGAGCAGTACTTC
TRBJ2-7,-,TRBD1,TRBV2,CAVRRDRGPYEQYF,TGTGCCGTCCGCCGGGACAGGGGGCCCTACGAGCAGTACTTC
TRBJ2-7,once,TRBD2,TRBV11-1,CASSLYAGVNYEQYF,TGTGCCAGCAGCTTATATGCGGGAGTAAACTACGAGCAGTACTTC
TRBJ1-2,medium-sized,-,TRBV19,CAAVYGYTF,TGTGCGGCGGTCTATGGCTACACCTTC
TRBJ2-3,-,-,TRBV4-2,CASSQGALYGSTDTQYF,TGTGCCAGCAGCCAAGGCGCCCTATACGGTAGCACAGATACGCAGTATTTT
TRBJ1-2,-,-,TRBV5-1,CASSLEGLNYGYTF,TGCGCCAGCAGCTTAGAAGGGCTTAACTATGGCTACACCTTC
TRBJ1-2,few,-,TRBV10-3,CAIIADGNYGYTF,TGTGCCATCATCGCAGACGGAAACTATGGCTACACCTTC
TRBJ2-7,-,TRBD1,TRBV6-1,CASSEETGGHEQYF,TGTGCCAGCAGTGAAGAGACAGGGGGCCACGAGCAGTACTTC
TRBJ1-1,once,-,TRBV4-1,CASSQGRLNTEAFF,TGCGCCAGCAGCCAAGGCAGATTGAACACTGAAGCTTTCTTT
TRBJ2-2,-,-,TRBV29-1,CSVEPGDSTGELFF,TGCAGCGTTGAACCAGGGGATTCCACCGGGGAGCTGTTTTTT
TRBJ2-5,few,-,TRBV14,CASSPGEGLLTVDQYF,TGTGCCAGCAGCCCCGGGGAAGGACTACTGACAGTGGACCAGTACTTC
TRBJ1-1,few,TRBD1,TRBV10-3,CAISKGDRGQGATEAFF,TGTGCCATCTCCAAAGGGGACAGGGGGCAAGGGGCCACTGAAGCTTTCTTT
TRBJ1-2,few,-,TRBV21-1,CASSKRTGEDGYTF,TGTGCCAGCAGCAAGCGGACAGGGGAGGACGGCTACACCTTC
TRBJ1-1,-,-,TRBV19,CASSLNNGPRRAFF,TGTGCCAGCTCTCTAAATAACGGTCCCCGCCGAGCTTTCTTT
TRBJ2-2,few,-,TRBV10-1,CASSVAGRSSGELFF,TGCGCCAGCAGTGTTGCGGGACGCTCGAGCGGGGAGCTGTTTTTT
TRBJ1-6,-,-,TRBV25-1,CASSEGSDPDNSPLHF,TGTGCCAGCAGTGAAGGGAGTGACCCCGATAATTCACCCCTCCACTTT
TRBJ2-3,-,-,TRBV2,CASLNSDTQYF,TGTGCCAGCCTGAATTCAGATACGCAGTATTTT
TRBJ1-2,-,-,TRBV7-9,CASSLLSTNYGYTF,TGTGCCAGCAGCTTACTTTCCACTAACTATGGCTACACCTTC